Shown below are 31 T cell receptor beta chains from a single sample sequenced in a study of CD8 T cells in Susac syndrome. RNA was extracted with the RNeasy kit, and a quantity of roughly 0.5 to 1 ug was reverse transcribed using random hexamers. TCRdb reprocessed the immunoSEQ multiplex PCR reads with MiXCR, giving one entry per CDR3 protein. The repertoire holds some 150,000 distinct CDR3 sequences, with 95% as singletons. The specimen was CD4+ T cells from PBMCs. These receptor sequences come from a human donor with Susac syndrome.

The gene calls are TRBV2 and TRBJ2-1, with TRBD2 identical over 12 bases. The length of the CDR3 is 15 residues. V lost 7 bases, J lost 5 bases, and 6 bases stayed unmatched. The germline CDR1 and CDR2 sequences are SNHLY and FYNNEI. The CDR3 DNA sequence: TGTGCCAGCACTAGACTAGCGGGGGTGAACAATGAGCAGTTCTTC. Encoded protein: CASTRLAGVNNEQFF. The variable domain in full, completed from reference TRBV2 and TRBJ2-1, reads EPEVTQTPSHQVTQMGQEVILRCVPISNHLYFYWYRQILGQKVEFLVSFYNNEISEKSEIFDDQFSVERPDGSNFTLKIRSTKLEDSAMYFCASTRLAGVNNEQFFGPGTRLTVL.

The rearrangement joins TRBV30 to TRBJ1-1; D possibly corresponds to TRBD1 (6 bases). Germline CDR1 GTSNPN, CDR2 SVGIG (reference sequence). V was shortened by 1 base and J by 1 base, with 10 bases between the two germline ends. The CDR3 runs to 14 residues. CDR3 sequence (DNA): TGTGCCTGGAGTGATCCGGACAGGAACACTGAAGCTTTCTTT. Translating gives CAWSDPDRNTEAFF. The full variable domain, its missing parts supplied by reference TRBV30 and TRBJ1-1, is SQTIHQWPATLVQPVGSPLSLECTVEGTSNPNLYWYRQAAGRGLQLLFYSVGIGQISSEVPQNLSASRPQDRQFILSSKKLLLSDSGFYLCAWSDPDRNTEAFFGQGTRLTVV.

The CDR3 DNA is TGTGCCACCAGCAGAGAAACAACTAGCGGGCCTTACAATGAGCAGTTCTTC. It yields the protein CATSRETTSGPYNEQFF. The chain carries TRBV15 and TRBJ2-1, with TRBD2 identical over 9 bases. The CDR3 covers 17 residues. J gave up 4 bases and V 0 bases, and 7 bases lay outside the gene matches. CDR1 and CDR2 (germline): LNHNV, YYDKDF (reference sequence).

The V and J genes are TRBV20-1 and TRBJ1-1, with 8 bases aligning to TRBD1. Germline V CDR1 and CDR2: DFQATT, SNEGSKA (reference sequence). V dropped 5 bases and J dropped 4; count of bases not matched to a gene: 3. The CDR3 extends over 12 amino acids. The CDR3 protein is CSAEQGGTEAFF. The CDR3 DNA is TGCAGTGCTGAACAGGGGGGCACTGAAGCTTTCTTT.

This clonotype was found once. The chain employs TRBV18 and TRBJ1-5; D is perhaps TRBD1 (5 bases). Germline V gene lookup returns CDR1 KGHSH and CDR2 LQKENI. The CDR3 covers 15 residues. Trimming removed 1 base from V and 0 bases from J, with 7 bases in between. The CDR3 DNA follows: TGTGCCAGCTCACCACAGGGGAATAGCAATCAGCCCCAGCATTTT. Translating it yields CASSPQGNSNQPQHF. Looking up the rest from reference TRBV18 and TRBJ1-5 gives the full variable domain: NAGVMQNPRHLVRRRGQEARLRCSPMKGHSHVYWYRQLPEEGLKFMVYLQKENIIDESGMPKERFSAEFPKEGPSILRIQQVVRGDSAAYFCASSPQGNSNQPQHFGDGTRLSIL.

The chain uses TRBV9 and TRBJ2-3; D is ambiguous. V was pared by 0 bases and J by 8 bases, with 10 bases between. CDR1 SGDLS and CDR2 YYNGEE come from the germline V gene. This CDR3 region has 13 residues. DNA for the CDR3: TGTGCCAGCAGCGTAGACCGCTCGAGTACGCAGTATTTT. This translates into CASSVDRSSTQYF.

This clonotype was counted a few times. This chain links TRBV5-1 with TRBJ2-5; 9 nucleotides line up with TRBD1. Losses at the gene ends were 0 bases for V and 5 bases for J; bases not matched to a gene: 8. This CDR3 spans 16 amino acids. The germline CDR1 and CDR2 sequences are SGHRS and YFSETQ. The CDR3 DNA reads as TGCGCCAGCAGCTTGGCTCCACAGGGGGCGATGGAGACCCAGTACTTC. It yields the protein CASSLAPQGAMETQYF. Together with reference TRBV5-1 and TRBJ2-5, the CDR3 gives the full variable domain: KAGVTQTPRYLIKTRGQQVTLSCSPISGHRSVSWYQQTPGQGLQFLFEYFSETQRNKGNFPGRFSGRQFSNSRSEMNVSTLELGDSALYLCASSLAPQGAMETQYFGPGTRLLVL.

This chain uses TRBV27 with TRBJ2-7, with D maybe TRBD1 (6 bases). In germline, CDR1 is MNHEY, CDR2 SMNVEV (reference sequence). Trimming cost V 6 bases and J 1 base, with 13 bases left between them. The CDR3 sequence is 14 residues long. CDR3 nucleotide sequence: TGTGCCAGCAGCTCAGAAAGGGGGTCCTACGAGCAGTACTTC. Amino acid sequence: CASSSERGSYEQYF.

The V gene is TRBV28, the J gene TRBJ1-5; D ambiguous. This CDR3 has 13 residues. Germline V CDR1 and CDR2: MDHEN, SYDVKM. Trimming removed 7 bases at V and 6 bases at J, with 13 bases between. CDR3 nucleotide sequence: TGTGCCAGCATCAACCCAGGTGGTCAGCCCCAGCATTTT. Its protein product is CASINPGGQPQHF.

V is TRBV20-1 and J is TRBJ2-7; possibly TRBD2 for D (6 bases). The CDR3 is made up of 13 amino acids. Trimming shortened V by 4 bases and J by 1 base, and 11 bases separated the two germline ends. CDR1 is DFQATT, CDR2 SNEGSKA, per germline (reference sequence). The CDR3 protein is CSANRGLSYEQYF. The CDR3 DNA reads TGCAGTGCTAACCGGGGGTTGTCCTACGAGCAGTACTTC.

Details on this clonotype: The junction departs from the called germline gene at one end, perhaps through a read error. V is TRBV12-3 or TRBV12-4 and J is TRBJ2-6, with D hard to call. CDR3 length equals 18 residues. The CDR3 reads CASSFWGFKSSVANVLTF. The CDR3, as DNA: TGTGCCAGCAGTTTTTGGGGTTTTAAATCTTCTGTGGCCAACGTCCTGACTTTC.

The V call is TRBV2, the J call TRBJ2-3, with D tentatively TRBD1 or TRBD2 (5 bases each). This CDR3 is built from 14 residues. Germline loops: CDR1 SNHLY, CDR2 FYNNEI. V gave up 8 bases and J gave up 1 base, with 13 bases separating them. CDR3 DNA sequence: TGTGCCAGCCTAGCAGGGCCAGGCACAGATACGCAGTATTTT. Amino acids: CASLAGPGTDTQYF.

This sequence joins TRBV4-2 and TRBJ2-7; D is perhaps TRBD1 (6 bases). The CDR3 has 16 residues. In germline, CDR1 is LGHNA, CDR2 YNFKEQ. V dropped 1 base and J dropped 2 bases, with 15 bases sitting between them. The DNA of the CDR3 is TGTGCCAGCAGCCAAGTCCCGGGGACAATGACCTACGAGCAGTACTTC. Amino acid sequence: CASSQVPGTMTYEQYF.

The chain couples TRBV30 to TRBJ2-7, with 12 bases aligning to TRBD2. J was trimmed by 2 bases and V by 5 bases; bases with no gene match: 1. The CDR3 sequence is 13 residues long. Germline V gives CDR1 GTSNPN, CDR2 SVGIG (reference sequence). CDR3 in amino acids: CAWGLAGTYEQYF. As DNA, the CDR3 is TGTGCCTGGGGACTAGCGGGAACCTACGAGCAGTACTTC.

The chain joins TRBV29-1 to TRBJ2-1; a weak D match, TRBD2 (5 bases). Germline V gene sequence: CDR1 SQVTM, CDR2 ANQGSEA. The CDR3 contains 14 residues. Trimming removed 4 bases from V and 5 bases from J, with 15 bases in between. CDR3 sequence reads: CSVGRISADNEQFF. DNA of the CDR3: TGCAGCGTTGGACGGATTAGCGCGGACAATGAGCAGTTCTTC.

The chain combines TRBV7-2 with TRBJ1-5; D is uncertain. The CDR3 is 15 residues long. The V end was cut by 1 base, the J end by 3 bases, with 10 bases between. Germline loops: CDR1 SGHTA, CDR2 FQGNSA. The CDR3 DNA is TGTGCCAGCAGCTTAGTTGGCCGATCCAATCAGCCCCAGCATTTT. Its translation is CASSLVGRSNQPQHF. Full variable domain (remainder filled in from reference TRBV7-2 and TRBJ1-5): GAGVSQSPSNKVTEKGKDVELRCDPISGHTALYWYRQSLGQGLEFLIYFQGNSAPDKSGLPSDRFSAERTGGSVSTLTIQRTQQEDSAVYLCASSLVGRSNQPQHFGDGTRLSIL.

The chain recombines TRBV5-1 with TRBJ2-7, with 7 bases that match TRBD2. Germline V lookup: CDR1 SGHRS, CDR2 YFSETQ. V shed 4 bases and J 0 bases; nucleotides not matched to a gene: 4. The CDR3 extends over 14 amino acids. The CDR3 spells CASSGIAGSYEQYF. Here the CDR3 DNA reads TGCGCCAGCAGCGGAATAGCGGGCTCCTACGAGCAGTACTTC.

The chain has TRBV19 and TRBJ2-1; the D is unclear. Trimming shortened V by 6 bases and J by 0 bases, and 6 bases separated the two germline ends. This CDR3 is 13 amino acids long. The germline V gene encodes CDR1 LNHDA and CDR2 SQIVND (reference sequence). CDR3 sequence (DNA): TGTGCCAGTAGGAAAAGCTCCTACAATGAGCAGTTCTTC. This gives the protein CASRKSSYNEQFF.

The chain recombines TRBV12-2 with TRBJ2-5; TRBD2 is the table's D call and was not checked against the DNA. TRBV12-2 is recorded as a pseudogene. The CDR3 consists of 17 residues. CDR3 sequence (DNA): TGTGCAAGTCGCTCTGAGCTTGGCGCGGGACTGCAAGAGACCCAGTACTTC. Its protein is CASRSELGAGLQETQYF.

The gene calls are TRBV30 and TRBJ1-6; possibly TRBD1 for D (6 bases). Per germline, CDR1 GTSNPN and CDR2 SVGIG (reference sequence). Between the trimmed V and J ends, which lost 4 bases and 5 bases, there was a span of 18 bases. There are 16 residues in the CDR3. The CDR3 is CAWTQGLVTDNSPLHF. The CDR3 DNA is TGTGCCTGGACCCAGGGGCTAGTGACCGATAATTCACCCCTCCACTTT.

In DNA form, the CDR3 reads TGCGCCAGCAGCCCCGACAGGACCTCTGGGGCCAACGTCCTGACTTTC. It is translated as CASSPDRTSGANVLTF. The rearrangement links TRBV5-1 to TRBJ2-6; possible D gene TRBD1, 6 bases. CDR1 and CDR2 (germline): SGHRS, YFSETQ. This CDR3 region has 16 residues. Deletions cut 4 bases from V and 0 bases from J, with 11 bases between.

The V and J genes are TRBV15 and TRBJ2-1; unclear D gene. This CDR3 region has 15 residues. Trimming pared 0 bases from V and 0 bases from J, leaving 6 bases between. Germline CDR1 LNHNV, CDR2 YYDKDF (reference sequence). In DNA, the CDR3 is TGTGCCACCAGCAGAGATGGGGTCTCCTACAATGAGCAGTTCTTC. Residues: CATSRDGVSYNEQFF.

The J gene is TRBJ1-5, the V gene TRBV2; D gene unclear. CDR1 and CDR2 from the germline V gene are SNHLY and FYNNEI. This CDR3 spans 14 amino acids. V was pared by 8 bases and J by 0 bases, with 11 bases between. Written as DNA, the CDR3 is TGTGCCAGCGGGCGGACTAATAGCAATCAGCCCCAGCATTTT. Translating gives CASGRTNSNQPQHF. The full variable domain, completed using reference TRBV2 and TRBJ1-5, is EPEVTQTPSHQVTQMGQEVILRCVPISNHLYFYWYRQILGQKVEFLVSFYNNEISEKSEIFDDQFSVERPDGSNFTLKIRSTKLEDSAMYFCASGRTNSNQPQHFGDGTRLSIL.

CDR3 nucleotide sequence: TGTGCCAGCAGCGATACCTCCTCGGGGGGTGGGACCCAGTACTTC. Translation gives CASSDTSSGGGTQYF. The chain combines TRBV9 with TRBJ2-5, with 7 bases matching TRBD2. J gave up 7 bases and V 3 bases, and 12 bases lay outside the gene matches. The V gene's germline CDR1 is SGDLS and CDR2 YYNGEE. The CDR3 covers 15 residues.

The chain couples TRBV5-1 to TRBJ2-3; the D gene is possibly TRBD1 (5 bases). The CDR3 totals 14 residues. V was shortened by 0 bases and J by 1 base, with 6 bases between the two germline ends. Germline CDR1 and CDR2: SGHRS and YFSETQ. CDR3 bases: TGCGCCAGCAGCTTGGAACAGGGCACAGATACGCAGTATTTT. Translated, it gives CASSLEQGTDTQYF.

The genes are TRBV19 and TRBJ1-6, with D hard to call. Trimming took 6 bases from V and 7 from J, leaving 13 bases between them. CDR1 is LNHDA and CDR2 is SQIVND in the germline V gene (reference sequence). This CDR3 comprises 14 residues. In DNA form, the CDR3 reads TGTGCCAGTAGATCGGCTCCTCCCAATTCACCCCTCCACTTT. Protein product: CASRSAPPNSPLHF.

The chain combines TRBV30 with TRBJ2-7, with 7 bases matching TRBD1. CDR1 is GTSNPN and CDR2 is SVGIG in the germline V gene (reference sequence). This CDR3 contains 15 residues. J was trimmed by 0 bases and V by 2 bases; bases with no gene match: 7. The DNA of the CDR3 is TGTGCCTGGAGTAGGCCCGGGACAGCCTCCTACGAGCAGTACTTC. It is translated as CAWSRPGTASYEQYF.

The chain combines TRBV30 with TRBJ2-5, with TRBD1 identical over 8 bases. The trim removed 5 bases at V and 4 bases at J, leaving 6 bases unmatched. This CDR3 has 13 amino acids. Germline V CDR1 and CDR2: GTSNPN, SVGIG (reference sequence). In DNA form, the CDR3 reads TGTGCCTGGTCACAGGGGACAGGAGAGACCCAGTACTTC. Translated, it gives CAWSQGTGETQYF.

CDR3 protein: CAWSLDRSLYGYTF. The CDR3 DNA is TGTGCCTGGAGTTTGGACAGGTCCCTCTATGGCTACACCTTC. The V call is TRBV30, the J call TRBJ1-2; 7 nucleotides line up with TRBD1. This CDR3 is built from 14 residues. V was pared by 2 bases and J by 4 bases, with 7 bases of the junction left unmatched. Germline CDR1 GTSNPN, CDR2 SVGIG (reference sequence).

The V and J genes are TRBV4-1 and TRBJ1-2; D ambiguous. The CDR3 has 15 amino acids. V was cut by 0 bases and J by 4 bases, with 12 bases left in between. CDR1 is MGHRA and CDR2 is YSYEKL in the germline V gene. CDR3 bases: TGCGCCAGCAGCCAAGAAGGGAGCATGGGCTATGGCTACACCTTC. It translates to CASSQEGSMGYGYTF.

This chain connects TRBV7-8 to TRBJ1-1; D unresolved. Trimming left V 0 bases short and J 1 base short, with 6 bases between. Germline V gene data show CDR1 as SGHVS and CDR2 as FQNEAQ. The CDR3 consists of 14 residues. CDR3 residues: CASSLALQNTEAFF. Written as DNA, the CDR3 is TGTGCCAGCAGCTTAGCGTTGCAGAACACTGAAGCTTTCTTT.